This TCR beta chain emerged from a study of a mutant IDH1 vaccine in newly diagnosed glioma. Study background: The vaccination schedule gave patients eight doses in weeks 1, 3, 5, 7, 11, 15, 19 and 23. Of treated patients, roughly 62% were men and about 40% women, averaging roughly 40 years. Standard pretreatment was either radiotherapy, temozolomide, or, for most, radiochemotherapy with temozolomide.

Indicated time point: week 11, during vaccination. A 20-mer mutant IDH1 peptide at 300 ug was injected subcutaneously with topical imiquimod. New IDH1-mutant, ATRX-lost WHO grade 3 or 4 astrocytomas occurred in donors. This table comes from immunoSEQ multiplex PCR, and its TCRdb copy is limited to in-frame clones, with some not included. In the table there are 40,000 or so clones, 84% of which are singletons. This CDR3 contains 15 residues. CDR1 and CDR2 from the germline V gene are SQVTM and ANQGSEA. V was clipped by 0 bases and J by 2 bases, with 11 bases between them. As concerns this clone: Its antigen is unidentified.

Source: PBMCs, taken from a glioma patient whose treatment included an IDH1 peptide vaccine. This clonotype was obtained from a man aged 40-55 years with glioma. V gene TRBV29-1 combines with J gene TRBJ1-5; tentative D call: TRBD1 (6 bases). In nucleotides, the CDR3 is TGCAGCGTTGAAGAAGGGGGAATTGGCAATCAGCCCCAGCATTTT. Its protein is CSVEEGGIGNQPQHF.